Presented here are 24 T cell receptor beta chains from one specimen sequenced in a study of T cell repertoires in cytomegalovirus infection. In TCRdb, the reads were re-called with MiXCR into one record per CDR3 protein. The table has roughly 100,000 distinct CDR3 sequences, more than 15% seen once; the top ten hold 8%. The sequenced sample consisted of PBMCs. These receptors came from a human donor in good health (CMV status not recorded). Some clones in this sample may be carry-over from other donors' samples.

This clonotype has only a few counts. V is TRBV20-1 and J is TRBJ2-2; D uncertain. V was shortened by 5 bases and J by 1 base, with 11 bases between the two germline ends. The CDR3 spans 14 residues. Germline V gene data show CDR1 as DFQATT and CDR2 as SNEGSKA (reference sequence). CDR3 amino acids: CSARSNRNTGELFF. DNA of the CDR3: TGCAGTGCTCGGTCAAACAGGAACACCGGGGAGCTGTTTTTT.

This clonotype has only a few counts. The V and J genes are TRBV2 and TRBJ2-2; D tentatively reads TRBD1 or TRBD2 (7 bases each). The CDR3 sequence is 15 residues long. The germline CDR1 and CDR2 sequences are SNHLY and FYNNEI. V was pared by 7 bases and J by 5 bases, with 17 bases between. In DNA, the CDR3 is TGTGCCAGCACCCTGTCAGGGGGGGGGACCGGGGAGCTGTTTTTT. Translated: CASTLSGGGTGELFF.

About this clonotype itself: A clone one base away is much larger, so this may be a read error. CDR3: CASILGHSSYEQYF. As DNA, the CDR3 is TGTGCCAGCATCCTAGGTCATAGCTCCTACGAGCAGTACTTC. The chain uses TRBV7-8 and TRBJ2-7; no clear D gene. This CDR3 is built from 14 residues. The V gene's germline CDR1 is SGHVS and CDR2 FQNEAQ. With 7 bases removed from V and 0 bases from J, the gap between germline ends came to 13 bases.

This clonotype has a handful of counts. This may stem from a read error, because a much larger clone lies one nucleotide away. The chain carries TRBV7-6 and TRBJ2-5, with D maybe TRBD1 (5 bases). CDR3 length equals 15 residues. The germline CDR1 and CDR2 sequences are SGHVS and FNYEAQ. The V and J ends lost 5 bases and 3 bases respectively, with 16 bases between them. The CDR3 reads CASSPGYWAEETQYF. Here the CDR3 DNA reads TGTGCCAGCAGCCCAGGGTACTGGGCCGAAGAGACCCAGTACTTC. The variable domain in full, completed from reference TRBV7-6 and TRBJ2-5, reads GAGVSQSPRYKVTKRGQDVALRCDPISGHVSLYWYRQALGQGPEFLTYFNYEAQQDKSGLPNDRFSAERPEGSISTLTIQRTEQRDSAMYRCASSPGYWAEETQYFGPGTRLLVL.

This clonotype was counted only a few times. V is TRBV20-1 and J is TRBJ1-1; D remains unclear. Germline CDR1 DFQATT, CDR2 SNEGSKA (reference sequence). This CDR3 contains 13 residues. V was shortened by 1 base and J by 7 bases, with 13 bases between the two germline ends. CDR3 coding DNA: TGCAGTGCTAGAGTGTCAGACGCTTATGAAGCTTTCTTT. Residues: CSARVSDAYEAFF.

The V and J genes are TRBV28 and TRBJ1-5; 11 nucleotides line up with TRBD1. The ends lost 4 bases at V and 4 bases at J; junction bases unmatched: 3. The germline V gene has CDR1 MDHEN and CDR2 SYDVKM. This CDR3 has 15 amino acids. The CDR3: CASSWTGGGNQPQHF. CDR3 nucleotides: TGTGCCAGCAGTTGGACAGGGGGCGGGAATCAGCCCCAGCATTTT.

The gene calls are TRBV7-3 and TRBJ2-1; the D is unclear. The CDR3 consists of 14 residues. The V end was cut by 6 bases, the J end by 6 bases, with 15 bases between. Germline CDR1 reads SGHTA; CDR2 reads FQGTGA. CDR3 coding DNA: TGTGCCAGCAGTTCCTCCGGAACAGTCAATGAGCAGTTCTTC. Translated: CASSSSGTVNEQFF. The whole variable domain, filled in from reference TRBV7-3 and TRBJ2-1, reads GAGVSQTPSNKVTEKGKYVELRCDPISGHTALYWYRQSLGQGPEFLIYFQGTGAADDSGLPNDRFFAVRPEGSVSTLKIQRTERGDSAVYLCASSSSGTVNEQFFGPGTRLTVL.

This clonotype was counted many times. This chain connects TRBV7-2 to TRBJ1-5; D is unresolved. The CDR3 sequence is 13 residues long. Germline V CDR1 and CDR2: SGHTA, FQGNSA. The V and J ends lost 5 bases and 2 bases respectively, with 7 bases between them. The CDR3 bases are TGTGCCAGCAGCACAGACCGCAATCAGCCCCAGCATTTT. As protein: CASSTDRNQPQHF.

This clonotype was seen at least ten times. The V and J genes are TRBV7-3 and TRBJ2-2; D not resolved. The V end lost 1 base, the J end lost 2 bases, and 11 bases lay between the germline ends. The CDR3 extends over 16 amino acids. Germline V gives CDR1 SGHTA, CDR2 FQGTGA. CDR3 amino acids: CASSLMAPENTGELFF. As DNA, the CDR3 is TGTGCCAGCAGCTTAATGGCGCCAGAAAACACCGGGGAGCTGTTTTTT.

The chain uses TRBV2 and TRBJ2-6; possible D gene TRBD1, 5 bases. Germline CDR1 SNHLY, CDR2 FYNNEI. CDR3 length: 13 amino acids. The V end lost 3 bases, the J end lost 14 bases, and 14 bases lay between the germline ends. DNA of the CDR3: TGTGCCAGCAGTGAGGATATAGGGGTTTTCCTGACTTTC. Amino acid sequence: CASSEDIGVFLTF.

The rearrangement uses TRBV3-1 and TRBJ1-1; 8 bases are a match to TRBD1. This CDR3 has 13 amino acids. Trimming removed 5 bases from V and 7 bases from J; junction bases left unmatched: 6. Germline-derived CDR1 and CDR2 are LGHDT and YNNKEL (reference sequence). The CDR3 bases are TGTGCCAGCAGCTCAGGGGGCGCGGTTGAAGCTTTCTTT. It specifies CASSSGGAVEAFF.

This clonotype came up many times. The chain uses TRBV11-2 and TRBJ1-1; 8 nucleotides line up with TRBD1. J lost 5 bases, V lost 5 bases, and 7 bases had no gene match. The CDR3 runs 14 residues. Germline V lookup: CDR1 SGHAT, CDR2 FQNNGV. DNA of the CDR3: TGTGCCAGCAGCATTCGGACAGGGAAGACTGAAGCTTTCTTT. This gives the protein CASSIRTGKTEAFF.

This clonotype came up many times. The V gene is TRBV7-2, the J gene TRBJ2-4; D might be TRBD1 (6 bases). Trimming left V 6 bases short and J 1 base short, with 13 bases between. This CDR3 is built from 15 residues. The germline V gene encodes CDR1 SGHTA and CDR2 FQGNSA. In DNA, the CDR3 is TGTGCCAGCAGTACAGGGTTTTCGGCCAAAAACATTCAGTACTTC. Translated, it gives CASSTGFSAKNIQYF.

This clonotype was recorded a few times. The chain employs TRBV4-2 and TRBJ2-5; 8 bases map to TRBD1. The germline gives CDR1 LGHNA, CDR2 YNFKEQ. V was clipped by 4 bases and J by 4 bases; unmatched bases: 11. The CDR3 loop spans 16 amino acids. DNA for the CDR3: TGTGCCAGCAGCCTATCCTCTTCAGGGGGCGTAGAGACCCAGTACTTC. This translates into CASSLSSSGGVETQYF.

The chain combines TRBV12-3 or TRBV12-4 with TRBJ2-5, with D perhaps matching TRBD2 (7 bases). This CDR3 spans 16 amino acids. V lost 5 bases, J lost 1 base, and 17 bases lay in between. The CDR3 nucleotides are TGTGCCAGCAGTCCCAGGGGAGCGGGGAGCCAAGAGACCCAGTACTTC. Its translation: CASSPRGAGSQETQYF.

Turning to this clonotype: A much bigger clone sits one base away, suggesting this may be a read error. The chain couples TRBV7-2 to TRBJ2-7; D not certain. The CDR3 is 15 amino acids. Germline CDR1 and CDR2: SGHTA and FQGNSA. CDR3 loop: CATVGKGLGSYKQYF. The CDR3 DNA follows: TGTGCCACCGTGGGAAAGGGTTTAGGCTCCTACAAGCAGTACTTC.

The chain couples TRBV9 to TRBJ2-2; D is undetermined. The CDR3 runs 14 residues. Trimming left V 0 bases short and J 0 bases short, with 3 bases between. The germline V gene encodes CDR1 SGDLS and CDR2 YYNGEE. The chain's CDR3 is CASSVGANTGELFF. DNA for the CDR3: TGTGCCAGCAGCGTAGGGGCGAACACCGGGGAGCTGTTTTTT.

This clonotype was recorded a few times. The chain uses TRBV29-1 and TRBJ1-1; D unclear. CDR1 is SQVTM and CDR2 is ANQGSEA in the germline V gene. The V and J ends lost 5 bases and 2 bases respectively, with 3 bases between them. The CDR3 sequence is 10 residues long. The CDR3, as DNA: TGCAGCGTTCAAAACACTGAAGCTTTCTTT. Its protein product is CSVQNTEAFF.

This clonotype has more than one count but fewer than ten. V is TRBV11-2 and J is TRBJ2-1, with a possible D match to TRBD2 (7 bases). From germline, CDR1 is SGHAT and CDR2 FQNNGV. With 2 bases removed from V and 0 bases from J, the gap between germline ends came to 14 bases. This CDR3 has 17 residues. The CDR3 loop is CASSLRGGGSSYNEQFF. DNA of the CDR3: TGTGCCAGCAGCTTAAGGGGGGGAGGGAGCTCCTACAATGAGCAGTTCTTC.

In its sample, this clonotype was seen a few times. J is TRBJ1-3 and V is TRBV6-2 or TRBV6-3; no definite D call. Trimming shortened V by 2 bases and J by 0 bases, and 11 bases separated the two germline ends. CDR3 size: 16 residues. Germline CDR1 reads MNHEY; CDR2 reads SVGEGT. CDR3 DNA sequence: TGTGCCAGCAGTTACCAACCCACCGTCTCTGGAAACACCATATATTTT. Its protein product is CASSYQPTVSGNTIYF.

This clonotype appeared many times. The chain uses TRBV7-2 and TRBJ2-3; TRBD1 agrees at 8 bases. Per germline, CDR1 SGHTA and CDR2 FQGNSA. CDR3 length: 16 amino acids. V gave up 4 bases and J gave up 3 bases; unmatched junction bases: 9. The CDR3 nucleotides are TGTGCCAGCAGCTCCTACAGGGGGGAACTAACAGATACGCAGTATTTT. Translated: CASSSYRGELTDTQYF. The complete variable domain, with remaining parts taken from reference TRBV7-2 and TRBJ2-3, reads GAGVSQSPSNKVTEKGKDVELRCDPISGHTALYWYRQSLGQGLEFLIYFQGNSAPDKSGLPSDRFSAERTGGSVSTLTIQRTQQEDSAVYLCASSSYRGELTDTQYFGPGTRLTVL.

This clonotype appeared a few times. V gene TRBV20-1 combines with J gene TRBJ1-6, with no clear D. CDR1 and CDR2 (germline): DFQATT, SNEGSKA (reference sequence). The V gene lost 3 bases and the J gene lost 4 bases, with 13 bases spanning the gap. CDR3 length equals 15 residues. DNA of the CDR3: TGCAGTGCTAGTAGTTCCAGCCTATATAATTCACCCCTCCACTTT. It specifies CSASSSSLYNSPLHF.

The chain joins TRBV7-3 to TRBJ2-1; 7 nucleotides agree with TRBD2. Trimming cost V 5 bases and J 5 bases; bases outside gene matches: 3. The CDR3 runs 13 residues. Germline CDR1 is SGHTA and CDR2 is FQGTGA. CDR3 sequence: CASSRLADNEQFF. The CDR3 nucleotides are TGTGCCAGCAGCAGACTAGCTGACAATGAGCAGTTCTTC. The full variable domain, completed using reference TRBV7-3 and TRBJ2-1, is GAGVSQTPSNKVTEKGKYVELRCDPISGHTALYWYRQSLGQGPEFLIYFQGTGAADDSGLPNDRFFAVRPEGSVSTLKIQRTERGDSAVYLCASSRLADNEQFFGPGTRLTVL.

The CDR3 DNA follows: TGCAGTGCTAGAACCGGGGGGAGCCATACGCAGTATTTT. Residues: CSARTGGSHTQYF. The gene calls are TRBV20-1 and TRBJ2-3; 7 bases align to TRBD2. The CDR3 has 13 amino acids. Germline-derived CDR1 and CDR2 are DFQATT and SNEGSKA (reference sequence). The V and J ends lost 2 bases and 7 bases, in that order; junction bases with no gene match: 6.